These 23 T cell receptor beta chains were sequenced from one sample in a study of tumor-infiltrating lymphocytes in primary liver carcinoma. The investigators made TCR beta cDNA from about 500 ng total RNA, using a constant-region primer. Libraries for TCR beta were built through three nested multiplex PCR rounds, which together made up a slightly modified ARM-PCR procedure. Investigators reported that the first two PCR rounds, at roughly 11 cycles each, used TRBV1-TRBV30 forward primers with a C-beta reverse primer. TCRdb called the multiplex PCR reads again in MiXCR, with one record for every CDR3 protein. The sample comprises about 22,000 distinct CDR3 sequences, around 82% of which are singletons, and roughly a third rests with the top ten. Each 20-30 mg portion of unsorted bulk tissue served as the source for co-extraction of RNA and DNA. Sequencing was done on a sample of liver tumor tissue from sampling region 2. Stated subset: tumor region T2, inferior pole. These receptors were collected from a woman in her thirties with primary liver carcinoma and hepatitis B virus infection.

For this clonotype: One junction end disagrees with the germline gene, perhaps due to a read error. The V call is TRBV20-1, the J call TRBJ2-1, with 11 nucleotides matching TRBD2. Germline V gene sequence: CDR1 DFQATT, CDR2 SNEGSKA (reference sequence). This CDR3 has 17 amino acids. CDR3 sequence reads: CNARDSRGTSGSYEQSF. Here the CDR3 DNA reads TGCAATGCTAGAGACTCCCGGGGAACTAGCGGGAGCTATGAGCAGTCCTTC.

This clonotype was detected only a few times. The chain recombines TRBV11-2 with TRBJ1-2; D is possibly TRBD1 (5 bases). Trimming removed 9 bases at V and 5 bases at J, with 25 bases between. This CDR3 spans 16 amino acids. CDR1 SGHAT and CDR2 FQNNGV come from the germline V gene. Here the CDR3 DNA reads TGTGCCAGTAGCCCACGAGGCGGGGGTTGGAGTTATGGCTACACCTTC. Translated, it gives CASSPRGGGWSYGYTF.

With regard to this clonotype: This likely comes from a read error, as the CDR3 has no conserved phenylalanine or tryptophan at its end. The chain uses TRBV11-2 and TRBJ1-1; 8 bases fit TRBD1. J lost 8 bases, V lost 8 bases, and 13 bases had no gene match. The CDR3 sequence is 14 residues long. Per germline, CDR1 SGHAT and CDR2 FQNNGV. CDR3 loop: CASGYTGGRAEAFS. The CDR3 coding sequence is TGTGCCAGCGGATATACAGGGGGGAGGGCAGAAGCTTTCTCT.

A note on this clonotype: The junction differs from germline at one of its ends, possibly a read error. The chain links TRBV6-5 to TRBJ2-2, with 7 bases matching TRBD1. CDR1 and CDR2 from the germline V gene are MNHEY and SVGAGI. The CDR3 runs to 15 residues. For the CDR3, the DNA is TGTGCCAGTAGTCCGCAGACAGGGTTCACCGGCGAGCTGTTTTTT. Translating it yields CASSPQTGFTGELFF.

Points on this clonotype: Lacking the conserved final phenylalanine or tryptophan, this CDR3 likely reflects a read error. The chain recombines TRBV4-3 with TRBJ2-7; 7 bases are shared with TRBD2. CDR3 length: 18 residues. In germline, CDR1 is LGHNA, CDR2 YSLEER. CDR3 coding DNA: TGCGCCAGCAGCCAAGTTGTGACGGGGGGTCACATTAGCTACAAGCAGTACCTC. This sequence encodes CASSQVVTGGHISYKQYL.

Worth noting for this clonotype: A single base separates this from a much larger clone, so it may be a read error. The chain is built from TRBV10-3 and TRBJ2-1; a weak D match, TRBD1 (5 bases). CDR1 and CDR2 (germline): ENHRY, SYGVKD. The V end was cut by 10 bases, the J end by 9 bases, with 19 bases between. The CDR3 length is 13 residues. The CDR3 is CATRKGQACEQFF. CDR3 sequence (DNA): TGTGCCACCCGGAAGGGGCAGGCTTGTGAGCAGTTCTTC.

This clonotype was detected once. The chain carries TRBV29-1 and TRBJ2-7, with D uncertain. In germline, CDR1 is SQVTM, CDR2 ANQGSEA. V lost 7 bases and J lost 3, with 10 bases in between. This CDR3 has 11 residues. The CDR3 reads CSGSVLYEQYF. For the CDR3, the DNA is TGCAGCGGAAGTGTTCTCTACGAGCAGTACTTC.

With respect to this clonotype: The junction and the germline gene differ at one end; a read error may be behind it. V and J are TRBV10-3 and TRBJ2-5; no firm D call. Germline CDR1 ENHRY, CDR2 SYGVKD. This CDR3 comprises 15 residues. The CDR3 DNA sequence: TGTGCCTTCAGTGAGTCGGCTACCAGACAAGAGACCCGGTATTTC. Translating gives CAFSESATRQETRYF.

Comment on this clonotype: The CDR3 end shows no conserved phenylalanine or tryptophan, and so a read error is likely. CDR3 nucleotide sequence: TGCGCCAGCAGCTTCAAGGGTCCCCCGCAAGAGACCCAGTACTCC. Its translation is CASSFKGPPQETQYS. The chain has TRBV5-1 and TRBJ2-5; D call uncertain. V gave up 2 bases and J gave up 2 bases, with 13 bases separating them. The CDR3 has 15 residues. Germline lookup yields CDR1 SGHRS and CDR2 YFSETQ.

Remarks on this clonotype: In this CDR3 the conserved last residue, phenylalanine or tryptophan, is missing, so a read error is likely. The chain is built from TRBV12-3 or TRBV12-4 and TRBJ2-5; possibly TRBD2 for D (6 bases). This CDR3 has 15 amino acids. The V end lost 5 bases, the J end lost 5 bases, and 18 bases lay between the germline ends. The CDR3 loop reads CASSTYPGSEETQYL. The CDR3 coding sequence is TGTGCCAGCAGTACCTACCCCGGGAGTGAGGAGACCCAGTACTTA.

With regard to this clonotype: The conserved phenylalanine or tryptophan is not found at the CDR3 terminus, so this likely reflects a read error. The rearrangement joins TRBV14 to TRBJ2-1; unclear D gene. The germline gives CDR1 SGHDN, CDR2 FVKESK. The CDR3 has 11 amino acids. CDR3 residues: CVSSQRNEQFL. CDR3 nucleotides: TGTGTCAGCAGCCAACGCAATGAGCAGTTCCTC.

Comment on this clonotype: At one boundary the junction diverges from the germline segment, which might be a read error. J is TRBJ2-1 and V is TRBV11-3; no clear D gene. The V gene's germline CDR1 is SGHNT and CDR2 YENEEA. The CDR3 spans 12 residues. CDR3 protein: CASPLTCVERFF. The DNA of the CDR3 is TGTGCCAGTCCCCTGACATGTGTCGAGCGGTTCTTC. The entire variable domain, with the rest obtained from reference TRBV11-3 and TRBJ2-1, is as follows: EAGVVQSPRYKIIEKKQPVAFWCNPISGHNTLYWYLQNLGQGPELLIRYENEEAVDDSQLPKDRFSAERLKGVDSTLKIQPAELGDSAVYLCASPLTCVERFFGPGTRLTVL.

CDR3 sequence reads: CVTRPGGTYEQYF. CDR3 nucleotide sequence: TGTGTCACCAGGCCTGGAGGGACCTACGAGCAGTACTTC. The chain employs TRBV6-6 and TRBJ2-7, with TRBD2 as a possible D gene (6 bases). CDR3 length: 13 amino acids. Germline CDR1 and CDR2: MNHNY and SVGAGI (reference sequence).

The CDR3 loop reads CARSGNRGLGDTQYF. The DNA of the CDR3 is TGTGCCAGAAGCGGGAATCGGGGACTAGGCGATACGCAGTATTTT. This chain joins TRBV5-4 and TRBJ2-3; 8 bases agree with TRBD2. Trimming took 8 bases from V and 6 from J; bases not matched to a gene: 14. The CDR3 covers 15 residues. The germline V gene has CDR1 SGHNT and CDR2 YYREEE (reference sequence). Full variable domain (remainder filled in from reference TRBV5-4 and TRBJ2-3): ETGVTQSPTHLIKTRGQQVTLRCSSQSGHNTVSWYQQALGQGPQFIFQYYREEENGRGNFPPRFSGLQFPNYSSELNVNALELDDSALYLCARSGNRGLGDTQYFGPGTRLTVL.

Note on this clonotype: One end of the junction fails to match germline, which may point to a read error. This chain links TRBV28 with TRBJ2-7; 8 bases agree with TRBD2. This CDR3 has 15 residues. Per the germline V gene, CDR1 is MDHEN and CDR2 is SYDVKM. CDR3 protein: CACSAFGGADCEQYF. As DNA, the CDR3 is TGTGCCTGCAGTGCCTTCGGGGGGGCCGACTGCGAGCAGTACTTC.

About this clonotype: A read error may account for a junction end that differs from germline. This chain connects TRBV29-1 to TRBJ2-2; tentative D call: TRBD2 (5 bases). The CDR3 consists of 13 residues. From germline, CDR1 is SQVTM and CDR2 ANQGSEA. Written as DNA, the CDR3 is TGCAGTGTTGGGAGTCGAGACACCGGGGAGCTCTTTTTT. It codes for CSVGSRDTGELFF.

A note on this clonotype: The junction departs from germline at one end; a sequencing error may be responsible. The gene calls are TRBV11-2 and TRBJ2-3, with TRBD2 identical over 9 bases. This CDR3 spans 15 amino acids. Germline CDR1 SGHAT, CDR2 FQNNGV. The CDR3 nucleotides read TGTGCCAACAGCTCAGGAAGCGGGAGGACAAATACGCAGTATTTT. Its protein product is CANSSGSGRTNTQYF.

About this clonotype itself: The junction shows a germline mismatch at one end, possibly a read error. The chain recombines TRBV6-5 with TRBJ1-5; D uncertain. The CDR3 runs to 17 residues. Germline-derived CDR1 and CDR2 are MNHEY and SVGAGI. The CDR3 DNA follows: TGTGCCAGCAGTTACTATCCGGTCGGGTATAGCAAACAGCCCCAGCATTTT. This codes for CASSYYPVGYSKQPQHF.

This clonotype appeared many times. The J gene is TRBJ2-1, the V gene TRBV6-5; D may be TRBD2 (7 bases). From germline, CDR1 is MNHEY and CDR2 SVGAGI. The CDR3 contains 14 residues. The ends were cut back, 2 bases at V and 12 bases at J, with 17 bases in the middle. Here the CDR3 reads CASSYGTGGRGQFF. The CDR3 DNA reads TGTGCCAGCAGTTACGGGACGGGGGGCCGTGGGCAGTTCTTC.

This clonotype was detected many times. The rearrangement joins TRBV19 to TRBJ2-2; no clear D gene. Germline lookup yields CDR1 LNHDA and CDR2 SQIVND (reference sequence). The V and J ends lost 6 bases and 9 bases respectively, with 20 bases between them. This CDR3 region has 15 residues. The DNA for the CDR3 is TGTGCCAGTAGCGGTGGCCTTGGAGTCGGCAGGGAGCTGTTTTTT. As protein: CASSGGLGVGRELFF.

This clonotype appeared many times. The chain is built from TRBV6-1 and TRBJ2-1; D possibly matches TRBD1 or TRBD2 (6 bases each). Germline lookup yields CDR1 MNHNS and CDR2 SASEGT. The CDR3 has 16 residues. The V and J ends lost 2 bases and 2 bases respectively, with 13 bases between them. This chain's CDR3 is CASSERQGTPYNEQFF. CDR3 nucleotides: TGTGCCAGCAGTGAACGCCAGGGGACTCCCTACAATGAGCAGTTCTTC.

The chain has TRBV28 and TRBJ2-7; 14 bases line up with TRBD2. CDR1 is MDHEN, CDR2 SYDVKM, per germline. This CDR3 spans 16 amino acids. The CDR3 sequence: CVSSFLGLAGACEQYF. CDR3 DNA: TGTGTTAGCAGTTTTTTGGGACTAGCGGGAGCTTGCGAGCAGTACTTC.

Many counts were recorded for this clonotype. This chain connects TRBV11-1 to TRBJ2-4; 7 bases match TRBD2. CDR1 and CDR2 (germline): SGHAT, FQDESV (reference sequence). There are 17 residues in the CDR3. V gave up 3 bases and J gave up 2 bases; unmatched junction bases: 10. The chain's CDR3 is CASSFPGTSGTKNIQYF. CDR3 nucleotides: TGTGCCAGCAGCTTTCCCGGGACCAGCGGGACCAAAAACATTCAGTACTTC.